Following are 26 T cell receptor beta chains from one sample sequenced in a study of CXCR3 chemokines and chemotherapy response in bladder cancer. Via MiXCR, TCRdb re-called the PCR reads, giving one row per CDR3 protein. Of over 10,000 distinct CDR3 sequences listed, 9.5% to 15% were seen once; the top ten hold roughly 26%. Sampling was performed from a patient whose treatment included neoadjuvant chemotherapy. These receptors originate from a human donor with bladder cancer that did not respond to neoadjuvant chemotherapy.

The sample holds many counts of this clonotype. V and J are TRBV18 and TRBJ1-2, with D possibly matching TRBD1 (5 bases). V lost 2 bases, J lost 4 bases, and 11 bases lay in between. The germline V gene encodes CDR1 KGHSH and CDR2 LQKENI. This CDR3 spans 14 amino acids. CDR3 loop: CASSPGAEFYGYTF. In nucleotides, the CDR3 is TGTGCCAGCTCACCAGGGGCCGAATTCTATGGCTACACCTTC.

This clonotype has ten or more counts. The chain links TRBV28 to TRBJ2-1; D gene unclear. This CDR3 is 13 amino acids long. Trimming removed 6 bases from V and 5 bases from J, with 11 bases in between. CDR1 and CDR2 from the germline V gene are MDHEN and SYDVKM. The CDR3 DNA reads TGTGCCAGCAGCCCGCTCATCGACAATGAGCAGTTCTTC. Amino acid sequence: CASSPLIDNEQFF.

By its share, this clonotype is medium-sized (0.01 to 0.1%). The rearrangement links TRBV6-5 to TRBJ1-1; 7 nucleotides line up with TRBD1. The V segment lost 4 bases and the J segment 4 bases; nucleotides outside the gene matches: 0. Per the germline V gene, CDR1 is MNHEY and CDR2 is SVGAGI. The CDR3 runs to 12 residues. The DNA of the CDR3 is TGTGCCAGCAGTTCAGGGGGCACTGAAGCTTTCTTT. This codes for CASSSGGTEAFF.

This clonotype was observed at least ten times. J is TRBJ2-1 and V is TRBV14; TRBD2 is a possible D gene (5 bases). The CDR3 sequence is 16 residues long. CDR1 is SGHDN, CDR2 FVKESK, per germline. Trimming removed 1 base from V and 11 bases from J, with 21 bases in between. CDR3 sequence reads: CASSQVDGVTFGKQFF. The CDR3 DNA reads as TGTGCCAGCAGCCAAGTCGACGGGGTCACTTTTGGGAAGCAGTTCTTC.

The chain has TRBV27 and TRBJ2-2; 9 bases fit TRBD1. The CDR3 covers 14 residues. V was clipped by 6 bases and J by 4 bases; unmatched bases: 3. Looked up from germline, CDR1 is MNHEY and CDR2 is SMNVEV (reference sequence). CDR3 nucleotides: TGTGCCAGCAGGCTACAGGGGGCCACCGGGGAGCTGTTTTTT. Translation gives CASRLQGATGELFF.

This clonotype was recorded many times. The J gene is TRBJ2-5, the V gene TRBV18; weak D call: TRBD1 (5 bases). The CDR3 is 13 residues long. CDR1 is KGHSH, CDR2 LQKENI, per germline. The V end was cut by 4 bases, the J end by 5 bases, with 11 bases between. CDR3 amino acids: CASSQGDRETQYF. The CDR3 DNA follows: TGTGCCAGCTCACAAGGGGATCGGGAGACCCAGTACTTC.

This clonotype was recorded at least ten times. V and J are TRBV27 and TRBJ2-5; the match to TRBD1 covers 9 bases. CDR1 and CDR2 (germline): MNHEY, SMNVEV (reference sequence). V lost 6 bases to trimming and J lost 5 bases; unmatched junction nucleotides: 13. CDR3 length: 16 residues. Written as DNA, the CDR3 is TGTGCCAGCAGCGACTTCACAGGGGGCGTCCAGGAGACCCAGTACTTC. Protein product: CASSDFTGGVQETQYF.

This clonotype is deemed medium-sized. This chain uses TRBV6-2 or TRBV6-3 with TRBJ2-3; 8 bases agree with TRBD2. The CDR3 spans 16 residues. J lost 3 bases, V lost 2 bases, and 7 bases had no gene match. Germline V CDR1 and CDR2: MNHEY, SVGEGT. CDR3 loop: CASSYHPGGPTDTQYF. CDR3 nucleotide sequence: TGTGCCAGCAGTTACCATCCGGGAGGGCCAACAGATACGCAGTATTTT.

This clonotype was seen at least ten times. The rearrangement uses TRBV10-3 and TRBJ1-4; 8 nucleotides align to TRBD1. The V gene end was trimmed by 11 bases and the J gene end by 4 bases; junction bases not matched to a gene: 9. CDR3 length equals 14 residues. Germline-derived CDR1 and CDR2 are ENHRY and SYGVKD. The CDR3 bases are TGTGCCGTTTCCAGGGGGCCTGGTAATGAAAAACTGTTTTTT. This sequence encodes CAVSRGPGNEKLFF.

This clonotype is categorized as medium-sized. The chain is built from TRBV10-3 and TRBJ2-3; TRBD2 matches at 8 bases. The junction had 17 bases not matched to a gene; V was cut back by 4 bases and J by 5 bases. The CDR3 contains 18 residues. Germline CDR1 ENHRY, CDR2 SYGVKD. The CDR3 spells CAISVLAGSRSTQDTQYF. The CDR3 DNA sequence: TGTGCCATCAGTGTCCTAGCGGGTTCGCGATCAACCCAAGATACGCAGTATTTT.

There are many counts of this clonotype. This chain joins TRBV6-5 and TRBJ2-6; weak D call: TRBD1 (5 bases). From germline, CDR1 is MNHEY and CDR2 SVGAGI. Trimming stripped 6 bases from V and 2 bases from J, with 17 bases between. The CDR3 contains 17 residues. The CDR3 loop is CASSPDSSPAGANVLTF. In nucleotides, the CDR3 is TGTGCCAGCAGCCCCGACAGTAGTCCCGCTGGGGCCAACGTCCTGACTTTC.

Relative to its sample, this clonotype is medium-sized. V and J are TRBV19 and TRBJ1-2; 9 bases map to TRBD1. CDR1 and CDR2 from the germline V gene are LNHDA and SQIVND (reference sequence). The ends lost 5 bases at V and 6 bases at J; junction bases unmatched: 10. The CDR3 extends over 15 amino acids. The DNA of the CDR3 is TGTGCCAGTAGTTTCACCGGGACAGGGAAGAATGGCTACACCTTC. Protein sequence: CASSFTGTGKNGYTF.

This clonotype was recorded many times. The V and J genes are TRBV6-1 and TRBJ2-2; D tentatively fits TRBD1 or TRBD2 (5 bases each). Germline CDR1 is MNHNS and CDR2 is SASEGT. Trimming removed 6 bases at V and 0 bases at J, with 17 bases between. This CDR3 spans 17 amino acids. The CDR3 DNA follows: TGTGCCAGCAGGTCCCCGGGACCGAACGCGAACACCGGGGAGCTGTTTTTT. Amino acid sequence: CASRSPGPNANTGELFF.

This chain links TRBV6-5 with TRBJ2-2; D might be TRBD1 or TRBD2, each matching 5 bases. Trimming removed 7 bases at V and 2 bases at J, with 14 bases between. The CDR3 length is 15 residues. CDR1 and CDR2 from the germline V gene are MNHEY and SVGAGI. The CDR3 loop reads CASKGDRLNTGELFF. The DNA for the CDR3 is TGTGCCAGCAAAGGGGACCGTCTAAACACCGGGGAGCTGTTTTTT.

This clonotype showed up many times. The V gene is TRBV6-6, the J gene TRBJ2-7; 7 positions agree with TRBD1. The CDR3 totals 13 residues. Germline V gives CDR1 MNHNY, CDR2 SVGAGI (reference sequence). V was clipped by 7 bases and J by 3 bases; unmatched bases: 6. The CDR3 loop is CASTRDSHYEQYF. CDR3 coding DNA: TGTGCCAGCACCAGGGACAGCCACTACGAGCAGTACTTC.

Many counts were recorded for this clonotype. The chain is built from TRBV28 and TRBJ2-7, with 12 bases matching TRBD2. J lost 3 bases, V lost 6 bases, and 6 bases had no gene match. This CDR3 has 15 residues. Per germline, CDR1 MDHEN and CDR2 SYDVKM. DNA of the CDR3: TGTGCCAGCAGCAAAATGACTAGCGGGAGCTACGAGCAGTACTTC. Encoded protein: CASSKMTSGSYEQYF.

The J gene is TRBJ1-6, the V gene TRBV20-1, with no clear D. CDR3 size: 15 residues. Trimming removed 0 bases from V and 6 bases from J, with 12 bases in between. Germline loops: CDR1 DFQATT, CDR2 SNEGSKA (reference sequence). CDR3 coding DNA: TGCAGTGCTAGAGATGGGCAGGCGTTTAATTCACCCCTCCACTTT. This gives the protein CSARDGQAFNSPLHF.

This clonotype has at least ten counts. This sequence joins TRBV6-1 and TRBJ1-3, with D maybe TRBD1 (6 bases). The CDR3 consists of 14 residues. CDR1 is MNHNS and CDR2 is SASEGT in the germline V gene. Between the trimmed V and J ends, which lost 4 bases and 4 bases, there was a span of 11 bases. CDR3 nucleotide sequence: TGTGCCAGCAGTGGGGGACACCTAGGAAACACCATATATTTT. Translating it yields CASSGGHLGNTIYF.

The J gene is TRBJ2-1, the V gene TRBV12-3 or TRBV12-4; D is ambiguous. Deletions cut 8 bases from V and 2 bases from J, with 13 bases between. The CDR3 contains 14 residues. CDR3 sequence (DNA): TGTGCCAGCTTCTCTTGGACGGCCTACAATGAGCAGTTCTTC. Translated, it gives CASFSWTAYNEQFF.

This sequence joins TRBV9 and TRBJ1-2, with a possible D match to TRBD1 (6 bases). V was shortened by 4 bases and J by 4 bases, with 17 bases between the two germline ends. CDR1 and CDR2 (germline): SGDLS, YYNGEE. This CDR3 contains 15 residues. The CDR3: CASSFREEGGYGYTF. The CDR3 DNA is TGTGCCAGCAGCTTCCGGGAGGAGGGGGGCTATGGCTACACCTTC.

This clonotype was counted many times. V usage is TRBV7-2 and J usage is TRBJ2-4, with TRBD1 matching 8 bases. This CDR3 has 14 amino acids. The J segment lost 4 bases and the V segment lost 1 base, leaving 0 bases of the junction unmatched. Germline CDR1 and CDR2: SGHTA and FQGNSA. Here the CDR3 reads CASSLDRGKNIQYF. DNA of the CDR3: TGTGCCAGCAGCTTAGACAGGGGGAAAAACATTCAGTACTTC.

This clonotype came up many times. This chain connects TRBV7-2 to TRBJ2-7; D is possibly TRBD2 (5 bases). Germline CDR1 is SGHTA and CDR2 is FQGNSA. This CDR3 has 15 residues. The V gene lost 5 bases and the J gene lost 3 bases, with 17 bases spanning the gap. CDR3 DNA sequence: TGTGCCAGCAGCCTAGGTGGAGGTAGTTACTACGAGCAGTACTTC. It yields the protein CASSLGGGSYYEQYF. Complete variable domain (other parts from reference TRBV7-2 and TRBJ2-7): GAGVSQSPSNKVTEKGKDVELRCDPISGHTALYWYRQSLGQGLEFLIYFQGNSAPDKSGLPSDRFSAERTGGSVSTLTIQRTQQEDSAVYLCASSLGGGSYYEQYFGPGTRLTVT.

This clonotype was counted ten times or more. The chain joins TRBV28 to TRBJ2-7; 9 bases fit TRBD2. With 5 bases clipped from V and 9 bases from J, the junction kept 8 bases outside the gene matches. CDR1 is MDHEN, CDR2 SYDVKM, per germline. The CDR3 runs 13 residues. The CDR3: CASSDSGRWLQYF. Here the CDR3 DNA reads TGTGCCAGCAGTGATAGCGGGAGATGGTTGCAGTACTTC.

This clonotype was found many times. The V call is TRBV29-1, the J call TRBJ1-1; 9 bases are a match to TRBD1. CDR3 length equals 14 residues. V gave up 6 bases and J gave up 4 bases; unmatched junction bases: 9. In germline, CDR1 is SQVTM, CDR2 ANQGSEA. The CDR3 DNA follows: TGCAGCGTAGTTCCGGGACAGGGACGCACTGAAGCTTTCTTT. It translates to CSVVPGQGRTEAFF.

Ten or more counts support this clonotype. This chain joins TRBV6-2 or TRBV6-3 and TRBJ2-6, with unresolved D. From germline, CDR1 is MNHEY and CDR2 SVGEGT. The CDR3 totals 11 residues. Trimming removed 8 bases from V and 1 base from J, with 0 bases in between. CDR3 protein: CASSGANVLTF. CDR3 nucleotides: TGTGCCAGCTCTGGGGCCAACGTCCTGACTTTC.

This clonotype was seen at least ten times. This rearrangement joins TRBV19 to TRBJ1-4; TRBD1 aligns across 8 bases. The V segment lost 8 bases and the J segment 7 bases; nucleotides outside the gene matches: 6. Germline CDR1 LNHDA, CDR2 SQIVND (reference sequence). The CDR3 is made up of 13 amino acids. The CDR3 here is CASSQGAREKLFF. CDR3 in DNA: TGTGCCAGTTCCCAGGGGGCTCGTGAAAAACTGTTTTTT.